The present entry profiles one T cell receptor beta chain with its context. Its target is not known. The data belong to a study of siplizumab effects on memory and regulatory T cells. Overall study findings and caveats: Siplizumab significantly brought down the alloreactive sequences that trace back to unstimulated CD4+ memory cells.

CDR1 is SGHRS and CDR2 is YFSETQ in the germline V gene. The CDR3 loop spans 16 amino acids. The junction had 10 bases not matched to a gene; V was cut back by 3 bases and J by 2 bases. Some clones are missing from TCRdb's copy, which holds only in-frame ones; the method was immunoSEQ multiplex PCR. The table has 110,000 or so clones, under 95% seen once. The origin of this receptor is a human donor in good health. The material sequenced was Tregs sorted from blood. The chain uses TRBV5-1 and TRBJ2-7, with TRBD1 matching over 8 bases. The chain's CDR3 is CASSSGGTGSPYEQYF. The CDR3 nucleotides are TGCGCCAGCAGCTCAGGGGGCACAGGATCCCCCTACGAGCAGTACTTC.